One and the same sample provided the 21 T cell receptor beta chains below, sequenced in a study of Ad26.COV2.S vaccination and SARS-CoV-2 variants. TCRdb's copy holds only in-frame clones and misses some; the assay was immunoSEQ multiplex PCR. The sample yields some 390,000 clones, around nine tenths seen once. Regarding treatment: 15 to 20 received Ad26.COV2.S at low or high dose, single or two shots; roughly five received placebo; per-sample allocation not given. Sampling was performed 63 days after the first vaccine or placebo injection. The sample consisted of peripheral blood, taken in a trial of Ad26.COV2.S vaccine versus placebo. Receptor source: a person aged 18-65 years who received the Ad26.COV2.S COVID-19 vaccine or a placebo.

The V and J genes are TRBV29-1 and TRBJ1-1, with unresolved D. The V end was cut by 2 bases, the J end by 2 bases, with 9 bases between. The CDR3 sequence is 13 residues long. Germline values: CDR1 SQVTM, CDR2 ANQGSEA. CDR3 sequence reads: CSVEWVGNTEAFF. Here the CDR3 DNA reads TGCAGCGTTGAATGGGTGGGAAACACTGAAGCTTTCTTT.

This clone was counted a single time. The chain is built from TRBV27 and TRBJ1-1; D is unresolved. This CDR3 comprises 13 residues. With 8 bases removed from V and 5 bases from J, the gap between germline ends came to 15 bases. Germline CDR1 reads MNHEY; CDR2 reads SMNVEV (reference sequence). CDR3 amino acids: CASCRRAGTEAFF. The CDR3 region has the DNA TGTGCCAGCTGCCGCCGGGCGGGGACTGAAGCTTTCTTT.

The genes are TRBV7-9 and TRBJ1-6; possibly TRBD1 for D (6 bases). The V gene's germline CDR1 is SEHNR and CDR2 FQNEAQ (reference sequence). The CDR3 contains 14 residues. Trimming removed 2 bases from V and 7 bases from J, with 9 bases in between. The CDR3 coding sequence is TGTGCCAGCAGCTTATCGGACAGAAATTCACCCCTCCACTTT. Its protein product is CASSLSDRNSPLHF. Drawing the rest from reference TRBV7-9 and TRBJ1-6, the complete variable domain is DTGVSQNPRHKITKRGQNVTFRCDPISEHNRLYWYRQTLGQGPEFLTYFQNEAQLEKSRLLSDRFSAERPKGSFSTLEIQRTEQGDSAMYLCASSLSDRNSPLHFGNGTRLTVT.

The V and J genes are TRBV15 and TRBJ2-6, with 7 bases that match TRBD1. CDR1 is LNHNV, CDR2 YYDKDF, per germline (reference sequence). V shed 4 bases, J shed 4 bases, and the junction held 7 bases outside the gene matches. The CDR3 loop spans 16 amino acids. Here the CDR3 DNA reads TGTGCCACCAGCACCCCCACAGGGGCGGGGGCCAACGTCCTGACTTTC. Amino acids: CATSTPTGAGANVLTF.

The chain uses TRBV4-1 and TRBJ1-2; D is perhaps TRBD1 (5 bases). CDR1 is MGHRA, CDR2 YSYEKL, per germline. This CDR3 has 14 residues. V was trimmed by 2 bases and J by 8 bases, leaving 15 bases between them. The chain's CDR3 is CASSQPAGTWGYTF. As DNA, the CDR3 is TGCGCCAGCAGCCAACCCGCCGGGACCTGGGGCTACACCTTC.

This chain links TRBV10-1 with TRBJ1-5; D unclear. V was shortened by 0 bases and J by 5 bases, with 5 bases between the two germline ends. This CDR3 comprises 13 residues. From germline, CDR1 is WNHNN and CDR2 SYGVQD (reference sequence). The CDR3 DNA is TGCGCCAGCAGTGAGTCTTGGGATCAGCCCCAGCATTTT. Translation: CASSESWDQPQHF.

This rearrangement joins TRBV6-2 or TRBV6-3 to TRBJ1-1; the D gene is possibly TRBD1 (5 bases). The CDR3 extends over 14 amino acids. Germline V gene data show CDR1 as MNHEY and CDR2 as SVGEGT. Trimming left V 5 bases short and J 1 base short, with 11 bases between. CDR3 loop: CASSPRVSNTEAFF. In DNA, the CDR3 is TGTGCCAGCAGTCCCAGGGTTTCGAACACTGAAGCTTTCTTT.

As for this clone: Other nucleotide sequences in the sample specify the same CDR3. The genes are TRBV19 and TRBJ1-5; possibly TRBD1 for D (5 bases). Deletions cut 6 bases from V and 0 bases from J, with 9 bases between. The CDR3 extends over 14 amino acids. Germline CDR1 is LNHDA and CDR2 is SQIVND (reference sequence). For the CDR3, the DNA is TGTGCCAGTAGGACAGCTTATAGCAATCAGCCCCAGCATTTT. It is translated as CASRTAYSNQPQHF.

The rearrangement joins TRBV6-1 to TRBJ2-7; D gene uncertain. Germline V CDR1 and CDR2: MNHNS, SASEGT. This CDR3 has 12 residues. Trimming pared 3 bases from V and 3 bases from J, leaving 6 bases between. The CDR3 DNA follows: TGTGCCAGCAGTGAGTCAGACTACGAGCAGTACTTC. Translating it yields CASSESDYEQYF.

V usage is TRBV9 and J usage is TRBJ2-7; D unclear. The CDR3 is 15 amino acids. V was trimmed by 4 bases and J by 0 bases, leaving 14 bases between them. Germline assignment: CDR1 SGDLS and CDR2 YYNGEE. In DNA, the CDR3 is TGTGCCAGCAGCCCTAGGTTGGGGATCTCCTACGAGCAGTACTTC. Translating gives CASSPRLGISYEQYF.

The genes are TRBV14 and TRBJ1-1; D unresolved. With 4 bases removed from V and 0 bases from J, the gap between germline ends came to 6 bases. There are 13 residues in the CDR3. Germline-derived CDR1 and CDR2 are SGHDN and FVKESK. The CDR3 DNA reads as TGTGCCAGCAGCCGCAATCTGAACACTGAAGCTTTCTTT. Protein sequence: CASSRNLNTEAFF.

The rearrangement uses TRBV4-1 and TRBJ2-1; 10 positions match TRBD1. In germline, CDR1 is MGHRA, CDR2 YSYEKL. After removal of 4 bases from V and 7 bases from J, the junction contained 7 bases not matched to a gene. The CDR3 loop spans 15 amino acids. The CDR3 here is CASSRGGQGKNEQFF. CDR3 coding DNA: TGCGCCAGCAGCCGAGGGGGACAGGGGAAGAATGAGCAGTTCTTC.

This clone was counted between two and nine times. The chain joins TRBV5-1 to TRBJ1-2; 7 positions agree with TRBD1. V lost 5 bases to trimming and J lost 3 bases; unmatched junction nucleotides: 4. This CDR3 spans 13 amino acids. Germline CDR1 is SGHRS and CDR2 is YFSETQ. CDR3 sequence reads: CASRNTGDYGYTF. The CDR3 nucleotides read TGCGCCAGCAGAAATACAGGGGACTATGGCTACACCTTC.

This chain connects TRBV6-5 to TRBJ1-3; no reliable D call. V shed 5 bases and J shed 10 bases, with 12 bases lying between them. The length of the CDR3 is 12 residues. Germline CDR1 and CDR2: MNHEY and SVGAGI. CDR3 DNA sequence: TGTGCCAGCAGTCCCAGTATCGGTACCATATATTTT. It encodes CASSPSIGTIYF.

The V call is TRBV24-1, the J call TRBJ1-4; perhaps TRBD1 as D (5 bases). Germline V gene sequence: CDR1 KGHDR, CDR2 SFDVKD. The V gene lost 8 bases and the J gene lost 7 bases, with 19 bases spanning the gap. This CDR3 is built from 15 residues. CDR3 in DNA: TGTGCCACCACACCATTGGAGGTTGGGGGTGAAAAACTGTTTTTT. This sequence encodes CATTPLEVGGEKLFF.

The J gene is TRBJ1-2, the V gene TRBV6-2 or TRBV6-3; D ambiguous. The germline CDR1 and CDR2 sequences are MNHEY and SVGEGT. The CDR3 length is 12 residues. V lost 3 bases and J lost 3, with 5 bases in between. The CDR3 bases are TGTGCCAGCAGTTATGGTGACTATGGCTACACCTTC. Protein product: CASSYGDYGYTF.

The chain employs TRBV4-2 and TRBJ2-3; D is unresolved. The CDR3 loop spans 12 amino acids. Germline values: CDR1 LGHNA, CDR2 YNFKEQ. Trimming shortened V by 4 bases and J by 7 bases, and 9 bases separated the two germline ends. CDR3 DNA sequence: TGTGCCAGCAGCCCCCAAGCCCATACGCAGTATTTT. This sequence encodes CASSPQAHTQYF.

The gene calls are TRBV2 and TRBJ1-1; TRBD1 is a possible D gene (6 bases). V dropped 5 bases and J dropped 0 bases, with 13 bases sitting between them. CDR3 length equals 15 residues. The germline CDR1 and CDR2 sequences are SNHLY and FYNNEI. The DNA of the CDR3 is TGTGCCAGCAGTCGGACAGCCTTCATGAACACTGAAGCTTTCTTT. The encoded protein is CASSRTAFMNTEAFF.

The J gene is TRBJ2-5, the V gene TRBV4-2, with TRBD1 matching over 10 bases. The V and J ends lost 5 bases and 3 bases, in that order; junction bases with no gene match: 9. The germline gives CDR1 LGHNA, CDR2 YNFKEQ. The CDR3 totals 16 residues. The DNA for the CDR3 is TGTGCCAGCAGCAATTCCCGGGACAGGGGTGAAGAGACCCAGTACTTC. This gives the protein CASSNSRDRGEETQYF.

This chain connects TRBV5-8 to TRBJ2-7; D call uncertain. The CDR3 is 11 amino acids. CDR1 SGHTS and CDR2 YDEGEE come from the germline V gene. V was trimmed by 0 bases and J by 6 bases, leaving 4 bases between them. For the CDR3, the DNA is TGTGCCAGCAGCTTGGGCGGCGAGCAGTACTTC. This encodes CASSLGGEQYF.

This sequence joins TRBV12-3 or TRBV12-4 and TRBJ1-1, with a tentative D call TRBD1 (5 bases). The CDR3 contains 12 residues. Trimming shortened V by 6 bases and J by 10 bases, and 15 bases separated the two germline ends. Here the CDR3 DNA reads TGTGCCAGCAGCAGAGGACATGCCGGAGCTTTCTTT. Its protein product is CASSRGHAGAFF.